Shown below are 32 T cell receptor beta chains from a single sample sequenced in a study of vaccination and CD4 T cells after COVID-19. No antigen has been assigned to these receptors. Treatment indicated: roughly 10-day PBMC culture with coronavirus spike peptide pools or control peptides (ViraFEST assay). Sequencing of DNA taken from cultured CD4+ T cells relied on the Oncomine TCR Beta short-read assay. TCRdb called the PCR reads again in MiXCR, with one record for every CDR3 protein. The table lists 15,000 to 20,000 distinct CDR3 sequences, 58% of them singletons. Sample: CD4+ T cells from blood, cultured in vitro, taken after SARS-CoV-2 vaccination. The receptor source for this set is a human donor who had recovered from COVID-19.

The J gene is TRBJ2-6, the V gene TRBV7-9; TRBD2 matches at 7 bases. Germline loops: CDR1 SEHNR, CDR2 FQNEAQ (reference sequence). Losses at the gene ends were 5 bases for V and 1 base for J; bases not matched to a gene: 11. This CDR3 has 18 amino acids. CDR3 bases: TGTGCCAGCAGCCGCGGGGGAGGGGTAACATCTGGGGCCAACGTCCTGACTTTC. This sequence encodes CASSRGGGVTSGANVLTF.

This clonotype has more than one count but fewer than ten. The rearrangement joins TRBV6-2 or TRBV6-3 to TRBJ1-5; D is undetermined. Trimming pared 6 bases from V and 3 bases from J, leaving 12 bases between. This CDR3 comprises 14 residues. In germline, CDR1 is MNHEY, CDR2 SVGEGT. CDR3 nucleotides: TGTGCCAGCAGGGCAAGGTCGTACAATCAGCCCCAGCATTTT. Its protein product is CASRARSYNQPQHF.

This clonotype has more than one count but fewer than ten. The chain is built from TRBV6-2 or TRBV6-3 and TRBJ1-5, with D possibly matching TRBD1 (6 bases). The CDR3 contains 14 residues. Deletions cut 6 bases from V and 1 base from J, with 10 bases between. Germline V gives CDR1 MNHEY, CDR2 SVGEGT. The CDR3 nucleotides are TGTGCCAGCAGAAAGGGGGGGAGCAATCAGCCCCAGCATTTT. It yields the protein CASRKGGSNQPQHF.

The chain couples TRBV15 to TRBJ2-3; 9 positions match TRBD1. V shed 3 bases and J 2 bases; nucleotides not matched to a gene: 3. CDR3 length equals 15 residues. Germline V gives CDR1 LNHNV, CDR2 YYDKDF (reference sequence). The CDR3 sequence is CATSSRQGVTDTQYF. CDR3 sequence (DNA): TGTGCCACCAGCAGCAGACAGGGGGTCACAGATACGCAGTATTTT.

The V gene is TRBV2, the J gene TRBJ2-7; 8 nucleotides match TRBD2. Germline lookup yields CDR1 SNHLY and CDR2 FYNNEI. The V segment lost 8 bases and the J segment 2 bases; nucleotides outside the gene matches: 2. The CDR3 is 12 residues long. CDR3 DNA: TGTGCCAGCGCGCGGGGGGCCTACGAGCAGTACTTC. This translates into CASARGAYEQYF.

The chain recombines TRBV6-5 with TRBJ1-1; D possibly corresponds to TRBD1 (6 bases). Looked up from germline, CDR1 is MNHEY and CDR2 is SVGAGI. The CDR3 spans 16 residues. Trimming removed 2 bases at V and 1 base at J, with 14 bases between. As DNA, the CDR3 is TGTGCCAGCAGTTACAGGGGGTATGAGGGGAACACTGAAGCTTTCTTT. This encodes CASSYRGYEGNTEAFF.

Only one count was recorded for this clonotype. The CDR3 coding sequence is TGTGCCAGCAGCTCAGGGACAGGGCATAATTCACCCCTCCACTTT. Residues: CASSSGTGHNSPLHF. The chain uses TRBV6-1 and TRBJ1-6; 9 positions agree with TRBD1. The CDR3 has 15 residues. The V gene's germline CDR1 is MNHNS and CDR2 SASEGT. Trimming took 6 bases from V and 5 from J; bases not matched to a gene: 5.

This sequence joins TRBV10-3 and TRBJ1-1; D remains ambiguous. The CDR3 is 14 residues long. Germline assignment: CDR1 ENHRY and CDR2 SYGVKD. The V end lost 6 bases, the J end lost 4 bases, and 15 bases lay between the germline ends. CDR3 in amino acids: CAIRGKDRPTEAFF. DNA for the CDR3: TGTGCCATCAGGGGAAAGGATAGGCCCACTGAAGCTTTCTTT.

The chain is built from TRBV12-3 or TRBV12-4 and TRBJ2-7; D gene unclear. The V gene lost 5 bases and the J gene lost 9 bases, with 17 bases spanning the gap. This CDR3 region has 13 residues. As DNA, the CDR3 is TGTGCCAGCAGTATATTGGGTCGTGGCTGGCAGTACTTC. Translating gives CASSILGRGWQYF.

The chain employs TRBV5-5 and TRBJ1-5; D might be TRBD1 (5 bases). The germline V gene encodes CDR1 SGHKS and CDR2 YYEKEE (reference sequence). The V end was cut by 5 bases, the J end by 9 bases, with 21 bases between. This CDR3 contains 15 residues. CDR3 region: CASRPDSLFSRPQHF. The CDR3 region has the DNA TGTGCCAGCAGACCCGACAGCCTCTTTAGCCGGCCCCAGCATTTT.

V gene TRBV2 combines with J gene TRBJ1-2; no clear D. Between the trimmed V and J ends, which lost 0 bases and 8 bases, there was a span of 10 bases. Germline V gene lookup returns CDR1 SNHLY and CDR2 FYNNEI. This CDR3 is built from 13 residues. DNA of the CDR3: TGTGCCAGCAGTGAAGCGAGTGGAGGGGGCTACACCTTC. Translating gives CASSEASGGGYTF.

This clonotype is a singleton in its sample. The rearrangement joins TRBV19 to TRBJ1-6; 9 nucleotides line up with TRBD1. J gave up 5 bases and V 3 bases, and 5 bases lay outside the gene matches. The CDR3 is made up of 16 amino acids. CDR1 is LNHDA and CDR2 is SQIVND in the germline V gene (reference sequence). CDR3 loop: CASSITGGANNSPLHF. DNA of the CDR3: TGTGCCAGTAGTATTACAGGGGGCGCGAATAATTCACCCCTCCACTTT.

CDR3 sequence: CASSSNRFPRGYTF. The DNA for the CDR3 is TGTGCCAGCAGCTCCAACAGGTTCCCTAGGGGCTACACCTTC. The V gene is TRBV7-9, the J gene TRBJ1-2, with D perhaps TRBD1 (5 bases). CDR3 length: 14 amino acids. Trimming cost V 4 bases and J 8 bases, with 17 bases left between them. The germline gives CDR1 SEHNR, CDR2 FQNEAQ (reference sequence).

This clonotype was counted only a few times. V and J are TRBV20-1 and TRBJ1-1, with unresolved D. Germline CDR1 is DFQATT and CDR2 is SNEGSKA (reference sequence). Trimming shortened V by 3 bases and J by 3 bases, and 17 bases separated the two germline ends. The length of the CDR3 is 15 residues. The CDR3 loop is CSARDPPIGDTEAFF. CDR3 nucleotides: TGCAGTGCTAGGGACCCCCCGATTGGGGACACTGAAGCTTTCTTT.

This clonotype was counted between two and nine times. The rearrangement joins TRBV25-1 to TRBJ2-7; 11 nucleotides line up with TRBD1. Germline-derived CDR1 and CDR2 are MGHDK and SYGVNS. The CDR3 contains 17 residues. Losses at the gene ends were 4 bases for V and 2 bases for J; bases not matched to a gene: 10. CDR3 in DNA: TGTGCCAGCAGTGGATCAACCTGGGACAGGGGGGCCTACGAGCAGTACTTC. Translating it yields CASSGSTWDRGAYEQYF.

This rearrangement joins TRBV11-2 to TRBJ1-3; no clear D gene. There are 14 residues in the CDR3. Germline values: CDR1 SGHAT, CDR2 FQNNGV. Trimming cost V 4 bases and J 8 bases, with 15 bases left between them. CDR3 coding DNA: TGTGCCAGCAGCTCGACCAGCAGGTTCTACACCATATATTTT. It yields the protein CASSSTSRFYTIYF.

The chain joins TRBV7-3 to TRBJ1-6; D unclear. CDR1 is SGHTA, CDR2 FQGTGA, per germline. The CDR3 has 15 residues. V gave up 1 base and J gave up 10 bases, with 14 bases separating them. The DNA for the CDR3 is TGTGCCAGCAGCTTAAACCCCAGTGGAGGCTCACCCCTCCACTTT. Translation gives CASSLNPSGGSPLHF. The full variable domain, in which reference TRBV7-3 and TRBJ1-6 provide the parts outside the CDR3, is GAGVSQTPSNKVTEKGKYVELRCDPISGHTALYWYRQSLGQGPEFLIYFQGTGAADDSGLPNDRFFAVRPEGSVSTLKIQRTERGDSAVYLCASSLNPSGGSPLHFGNGTRLTVT.

This clonotype has just a few counts. This rearrangement joins TRBV19 to TRBJ1-1; 7 positions match TRBD1. CDR3 length: 14 residues. V lost 8 bases to trimming and J lost 7 bases; unmatched junction nucleotides: 13. The germline CDR1 and CDR2 sequences are LNHDA and SQIVND (reference sequence). In nucleotides, the CDR3 is TGTGCCAGTGGGACCCTAGGACAGGCCCTTGAAGCTTTCTTT. Translated, it gives CASGTLGQALEAFF.

V is TRBV19 and J is TRBJ2-7, with 7 positions matching TRBD1. The CDR3 spans 14 residues. CDR1 LNHDA and CDR2 SQIVND come from the germline V gene (reference sequence). V lost 5 bases, J lost 2 bases, and 6 bases stayed unmatched. CDR3 sequence: CASSVGTVPYEQYF. CDR3 in DNA: TGTGCCAGTAGTGTCGGGACAGTCCCCTACGAGCAGTACTTC.

V gene TRBV7-2 combines with J gene TRBJ2-5; 9 bases map to TRBD1. Germline CDR1 SGHTA, CDR2 FQGNSA. CDR3 length equals 16 residues. The V gene end was trimmed by 4 bases and the J gene end by 10 bases; junction bases not matched to a gene: 16. The DNA for the CDR3 is TGTGCCAGCAGCTCCACCGGGACAGGGACATATAGGGTCCAGTACTTC. This gives the protein CASSSTGTGTYRVQYF.

This clonotype came up a few times. The chain employs TRBV2 and TRBJ1-1; 9 bases are shared with TRBD1. This CDR3 spans 15 amino acids. Unmatched junction bases numbered 9, after V lost 5 bases and J lost 5 bases. Germline values: CDR1 SNHLY, CDR2 FYNNEI. CDR3 sequence: CASSRTGTGLTEAFF. The CDR3, as DNA: TGTGCCAGCAGTCGGACCGGGACAGGGTTGACTGAAGCTTTCTTT.

This clonotype was seen a few times. The chain is built from TRBV20-1 and TRBJ2-7; 7 bases align to TRBD2. Per germline, CDR1 DFQATT and CDR2 SNEGSKA (reference sequence). V lost 6 bases to trimming and J lost 7 bases; unmatched junction nucleotides: 18. The CDR3 contains 15 residues. The CDR3 nucleotides read TGCAGTGCCTCTACCCAGGGCGGGAGTCTGGGGGAGCAGTACTTC. Its translation: CSASTQGGSLGEQYF.

This sequence joins TRBV12-3 or TRBV12-4 and TRBJ1-1, with D unresolved. V shed 2 bases and J shed 8 bases, with 12 bases lying between them. The CDR3 sequence is 13 residues long. CDR3 amino acids: CASSLIGYREAFF. The CDR3, as DNA: TGTGCCAGCAGTTTAATTGGTTACAGAGAAGCTTTCTTT.

The chain employs TRBV7-9 and TRBJ2-7, with TRBD2 as a possible D gene (5 bases). CDR3 length: 16 amino acids. Germline CDR1 is SEHNR and CDR2 is FQNEAQ (reference sequence). V was pared by 1 base and J by 0 bases, with 13 bases between. This CDR3 reads CASSLVGGRSSYEQYF. The CDR3 DNA reads as TGTGCCAGCAGCTTAGTTGGCGGGCGAAGCTCCTACGAGCAGTACTTC.

This clonotype was observed a handful of times. This sequence joins TRBV20-1 and TRBJ2-5, with D possibly being TRBD1 (6 bases). CDR1 and CDR2 (germline): DFQATT, SNEGSKA (reference sequence). Trimming pared 6 bases from V and 4 bases from J, leaving 18 bases between. This CDR3 spans 14 amino acids. This chain's CDR3 is CSADTQGVAETQYF. The CDR3, as DNA: TGCAGTGCGGATACACAGGGAGTGGCAGAGACCCAGTACTTC.

CDR3 residues: CSALDEAGGWTETQYF. The CDR3 DNA is TGCAGTGCTTTAGACGAGGCGGGAGGGTGGACCGAGACCCAGTACTTC. The genes are TRBV20-1 and TRBJ2-5; 9 bases match TRBD2. This CDR3 spans 16 amino acids. V lost 5 bases, J lost 5 bases, and 15 bases stayed unmatched. Germline values: CDR1 DFQATT, CDR2 SNEGSKA (reference sequence).

V is TRBV10-3 and J is TRBJ1-2; D is unclear. The germline V gene has CDR1 ENHRY and CDR2 SYGVKD. Trimming pared 3 bases from V and 7 bases from J, leaving 18 bases between. The CDR3 has 15 amino acids. In nucleotides, the CDR3 is TGTGCCATCAGTGATGCAAGGACCGGACTGCGTGGCTACACCTTC. Its protein product is CAISDARTGLRGYTF.

This sequence joins TRBV11-3 and TRBJ2-5; 8 bases agree with TRBD2. The V gene end was trimmed by 4 bases and the J gene end by 5 bases; junction bases not matched to a gene: 9. The CDR3 loop spans 15 amino acids. Germline V CDR1 and CDR2: SGHNT, YENEEA. CDR3 sequence (DNA): TGTGCCAGCAGCTCACTCCGGGGGGGAGGGGAGACCCAGTACTTC. Residues: CASSSLRGGGETQYF.

This chain links TRBV6-1 with TRBJ1-1, with no clear D. The germline gives CDR1 MNHNS, CDR2 SASEGT. CDR3 length: 14 amino acids. Trimming took 7 bases from V and 4 from J, leaving 16 bases between them. CDR3 region: CASNPRTGGTEAFF. The CDR3 nucleotides read TGTGCCAGCAACCCTAGGACGGGTGGCACTGAAGCTTTCTTT.

The rearrangement links TRBV3-1 to TRBJ2-1; TRBD2 aligns across 10 bases. Looked up from germline, CDR1 is LGHDT and CDR2 is YNNKEL (reference sequence). The CDR3 sequence is 15 residues long. J lost 10 bases, V lost 0 bases, and 6 bases had no gene match. CDR3 in amino acids: CASSQDASGSGEQFF. CDR3 DNA sequence: TGTGCCAGCAGCCAAGACGCTAGCGGGAGCGGGGAGCAGTTCTTC.

The chain has TRBV7-2 and TRBJ2-3; 7 nucleotides line up with TRBD2. This CDR3 region has 14 residues. V shed 8 bases, J shed 2 bases, and the junction held 7 bases outside the gene matches. From germline, CDR1 is SGHTA and CDR2 FQGNSA. The CDR3 DNA is TGTGCCAGCTGCTCTAGCGGAGTCACAGATACGCAGTATTTT. Amino acids: CASCSSGVTDTQYF.

This clonotype was recorded a few times. The chain couples TRBV30 to TRBJ1-2; no clear D. The CDR3 consists of 15 residues. The V end lost 1 base, the J end lost 1 base, and 13 bases lay between the germline ends. Germline V gene sequence: CDR1 GTSNPN, CDR2 SVGIG (reference sequence). DNA of the CDR3: TGTGCCTGGAGTGATGACGGGCGCGGTAACTATGGCTACACCTTC. Its protein product is CAWSDDGRGNYGYTF. Full variable domain (missing parts from reference TRBV30 and TRBJ1-2): SQTIHQWPATLVQPVGSPLSLECTVEGTSNPNLYWYRQAAGRGLQLLFYSVGIGQISSEVPQNLSASRPQDRQFILSSKKLLLSDSGFYLCAWSDDGRGNYGYTFGSGTRLTVV.